This is a list of T cell receptor beta chains from one sample in a study of blood T cell repertoires in COVID-19. The table came from immunoSEQ multiplex PCR; TCRdb's copy has only in-frame clones and leaves some out. The sample comprises 100,000 to 150,000 clones, 75% to 90% of which are singletons, and around 2.3% rests with the top ten. Material: PBMCs or T cells enriched from blood (not recorded which). These receptors all stem from a woman aged 45-59 years who had recovered from COVID-19. The CDR3 runs from the conserved cysteine through the conserved F or W. A D gene is named only where the DNA matches it firmly. Clone size is shown for a subset of rows, as once, few, many or a class of expanded clone.

d_gene: -
abundance: -
j_gene: TRBJ2-1
v_gene: TRBV5-4
CDR3aa: CASSPGAGSYNEQFF
CDR3nt: TGTGCCAGCAGCCCTGGGGCGGGGTCCTACAATGAGCAGTTCTTC

d_gene: TRBD2
abundance: few
j_gene: TRBJ2-7
v_gene: TRBV5-5
CDR3aa: CASSWRASGLQSYEQYF
CDR3nt: TGTGCCAGCAGCTGGCGGGCTAGCGGGCTACAATCCTACGAGCAGTACTTC

d_gene: -
abundance: -
j_gene: TRBJ1-2
v_gene: TRBV19
CDR3aa: CASSITVVSNYGYTF
CDR3nt: TGTGCCAGTAGTATCACTGTTGTATCTAACTATGGCTACACCTTC

d_gene: TRBD2
abundance: once
j_gene: TRBJ2-3
v_gene: TRBV7-9
CDR3aa: CASSTRLAGRKDTQYF
CDR3nt: TGTGCCAGCAGCACGAGACTAGCGGGTCGGAAAGATACGCAGTATTTT

d_gene: -
abundance: -
j_gene: TRBJ2-7
v_gene: TRBV29-1
CDR3aa: CSVQYSSYEQYF
CDR3nt: TGCAGCGTCCAATACAGCTCCTACGAGCAGTACTTC

d_gene: -
abundance: -
j_gene: TRBJ2-7
v_gene: TRBV5-4
CDR3aa: CASSLDAAYSYEQYF
CDR3nt: TGTGCCAGCAGCTTGGATGCGGCCTACTCCTACGAGCAGTACTTC

d_gene: -
abundance: -
j_gene: TRBJ2-7
v_gene: TRBV5-6
CDR3aa: CASSLTGTTSSYEQYF
CDR3nt: TGTGCCAGCAGCTTGACCGGGACAACGAGCTCCTACGAGCAGTACTTC

d_gene: -
abundance: few
j_gene: TRBJ1-5
v_gene: TRBV10-1
CDR3aa: CASSDLERDNQPQHF
CDR3nt: TGCGCCAGCAGTGACCTGGAGAGAGACAATCAGCCCCAGCATTTT

d_gene: -
abundance: -
j_gene: TRBJ1-6
v_gene: TRBV7-9
CDR3aa: CASSLKRVENSPLHF
CDR3nt: TGTGCCAGCAGCTTAAAAAGAGTCGAGAATTCACCCCTCCACTTT

d_gene: TRBD1
abundance: -
j_gene: TRBJ2-7
v_gene: TRBV7-9
CDR3aa: CASSFPGQGNYEQYF
CDR3nt: TGTGCCAGCAGCTTTCCGGGACAGGGAAACTACGAGCAGTACTTC

d_gene: TRBD1
abundance: -
j_gene: TRBJ1-3
v_gene: TRBV7-2
CDR3aa: CASSLWTGAGNTIYF
CDR3nt: TGTGCCAGCAGCTTATGGACAGGGGCTGGAAACACCATATATTTT

d_gene: -
abundance: -
j_gene: TRBJ2-7
v_gene: TRBV7-9
CDR3aa: CASSSTYEQYF
CDR3nt: TGTGCCAGCAGCTCTACGTACGAGCAGTACTTC

d_gene: TRBD2
abundance: -
j_gene: TRBJ2-7
v_gene: TRBV27
CDR3aa: CASSGELAGAYEQYF
CDR3nt: TGTGCCAGCAGTGGGGAACTAGCGGGGGCATACGAGCAGTACTTC

d_gene: TRBD1
abundance: once
j_gene: TRBJ1-4
v_gene: TRBV6-5
CDR3aa: CASSITGGESEKLFF
CDR3nt: TGTGCCAGCAGTATTACAGGGGGCGAGAGTGAAAAACTGTTTTTT

d_gene: TRBD2
abundance: -
j_gene: TRBJ2-7
v_gene: TRBV7-2
CDR3aa: CASSLAGTSGVQEQYF
CDR3nt: TGTGCCAGCAGCTTAGCGGGGACTAGCGGGGTACAAGAGCAGTACTTC

d_gene: -
abundance: -
j_gene: TRBJ1-4
v_gene: TRBV7-8
CDR3aa: CASSQPGGYNEKLFF
CDR3nt: TGTGCCAGCAGCCAACCCGGCGGTTATAATGAAAAACTGTTTTTT

d_gene: -
abundance: -
j_gene: TRBJ2-5
v_gene: TRBV3-1/TRBV3-2
CDR3aa: CASSLNRGQETQYF
CDR3nt: TGTGCCAGCAGCTTAAATCGGGGCCAAGAGACCCAGTACTTC

d_gene: -
abundance: -
j_gene: TRBJ2-7
v_gene: TRBV19
CDR3aa: CASATGLRQREQYF
CDR3nt: TGTGCCAGTGCTACAGGGTTGAGGCAGCGCGAGCAGTACTTC

d_gene: -
abundance: -
j_gene: TRBJ1-4
v_gene: TRBV9
CDR3aa: CASSAPGIEKLFF
CDR3nt: TGTGCCAGCAGCGCGCCGGGGATCGAAAAACTGTTTTTT

d_gene: -
abundance: -
j_gene: TRBJ1-2
v_gene: TRBV6-5
CDR3aa: CASSYHRTEGGYTF
CDR3nt: TGTGCCAGCAGTTATCATCGGACAGAAGGTGGCTACACCTTC

d_gene: TRBD1
abundance: -
j_gene: TRBJ1-2
v_gene: TRBV27
CDR3aa: CASSLTGSDYGYTF
CDR3nt: TGTGCCAGCAGTTTGACAGGGAGCGACTATGGCTACACCTTC

d_gene: TRBD1
abundance: -
j_gene: TRBJ1-5
v_gene: TRBV3-1/TRBV3-2
CDR3aa: CASSQGSATGLGQPQHF
CDR3nt: TGTGCCAGCAGCCAAGGAAGCGCGACAGGGTTGGGACAGCCCCAGCATTTT

d_gene: TRBD1
abundance: -
j_gene: TRBJ2-7
v_gene: TRBV30
CDR3aa: CACSRTGGYGEQYF
CDR3nt: TGTGCCTGTTCTCGGACAGGGGGCTATGGCGAGCAGTACTTC

d_gene: -
abundance: -
j_gene: TRBJ1-1
v_gene: TRBV28
CDR3aa: CASSSMNTEAFF
CDR3nt: TGTGCCAGCAGTTCCATGAACACTGAAGCTTTCTTT

d_gene: -
abundance: -
j_gene: TRBJ2-3
v_gene: TRBV19
CDR3aa: CASSQGQSTDTQYF
CDR3nt: TGTGCCAGCAGTCAGGGGCAGAGCACAGATACGCAGTATTTT

d_gene: TRBD2
abundance: -
j_gene: TRBJ2-1
v_gene: TRBV11-2
CDR3aa: CASSWERGRRNEQFF
CDR3nt: TGTGCCAGCAGCTGGGAGCGGGGACGAAGGAATGAGCAGTTCTTC

d_gene: -
abundance: -
j_gene: TRBJ1-2
v_gene: TRBV28
CDR3aa: CASSLGGAVGYTF
CDR3nt: TGTGCCAGCAGTTTGGGGGGAGCGGTTGGCTACACCTTC

d_gene: -
abundance: -
j_gene: TRBJ2-7
v_gene: TRBV2
CDR3aa: CASSETPYEQYF
CDR3nt: TGTGCCAGCAGTGAAACTCCCTACGAGCAGTACTTC

d_gene: TRBD1
abundance: -
j_gene: TRBJ2-6
v_gene: TRBV19
CDR3aa: CASIKLGGQGASGANVLTF
CDR3nt: TGTGCCAGTATCAAACTAGGGGGACAGGGGGCTTCTGGGGCCAACGTCCTGACTTTC

d_gene: -
abundance: -
j_gene: TRBJ1-3
v_gene: TRBV6-4
CDR3aa: CASREGQRRNTIYF
CDR3nt: TGTGCCAGCAGGGAGGGGCAGCGGCGAAACACCATATATTTT

d_gene: -
abundance: -
j_gene: TRBJ2-2
v_gene: TRBV9
CDR3aa: CASSVGVARDTGELFF
CDR3nt: TGTGCCAGCAGCGTAGGGGTAGCGAGGGACACCGGGGAGCTGTTTTTT

d_gene: TRBD2
abundance: -
j_gene: TRBJ2-7
v_gene: TRBV10-1
CDR3aa: CASSSVSSGGEAEQYF
CDR3nt: TGCGCCAGCAGCTCCGTCAGTAGCGGGGGTGAGGCCGAGCAGTACTTC

d_gene: -
abundance: -
j_gene: TRBJ1-1
v_gene: TRBV29-1
CDR3aa: CSADSMNTEAFF
CDR3nt: TGCAGCGCCGACTCGATGAACACTGAAGCTTTCTTT

d_gene: TRBD1
abundance: few
j_gene: TRBJ1-2
v_gene: TRBV7-9
CDR3aa: CASSLGDRGFNYGYTF
CDR3nt: TGTGCCAGCAGCTTAGGCGACAGGGGATTTAACTATGGCTACACCTTC

d_gene: -
abundance: once
j_gene: TRBJ2-2
v_gene: TRBV30
CDR3aa: CASLLWTASNTGELFF
CDR3nt: TGTGCCTCCCTCCTTTGGACAGCCTCAAACACCGGGGAGCTGTTTTTT

d_gene: TRBD2
abundance: -
j_gene: TRBJ2-1
v_gene: TRBV19
CDR3aa: CASTTGTSAYNEQFF
CDR3nt: TGTGCCAGTACCACCGGGACTAGCGCGTACAATGAGCAGTTCTTC

d_gene: -
abundance: -
j_gene: TRBJ1-2
v_gene: TRBV9
CDR3aa: CASSASERELSYGYTF
CDR3nt: TGTGCCAGCAGCGCATCAGAGCGGGAATTGAGCTATGGCTACACCTTC

d_gene: -
abundance: -
j_gene: TRBJ2-7
v_gene: TRBV9
CDR3aa: CARSGGDRGFVEQYF
CDR3nt: TGTGCCCGCAGCGGGGGGGACAGGGGATTCGTCGAGCAGTACTTC

d_gene: -
abundance: -
j_gene: TRBJ1-1
v_gene: TRBV7-9
CDR3aa: CASSFYSNTEAFF
CDR3nt: TGTGCCAGCAGCTTCTATTCGAACACTGAAGCTTTCTTT

d_gene: -
abundance: -
j_gene: TRBJ2-7
v_gene: TRBV3-1/TRBV3-2
CDR3aa: CASSHDRGNHEQYF
CDR3nt: TGTGCCAGCAGCCACGACCGGGGGAACCACGAGCAGTACTTC

d_gene: -
abundance: -
j_gene: TRBJ1-5
v_gene: TRBV3-1/TRBV3-2
CDR3aa: CASSPSTGFDQPQHF
CDR3nt: TGTGCCAGCAGCCCCTCCACAGGATTTGATCAGCCCCAGCATTTT

d_gene: -
abundance: few
j_gene: TRBJ1-1
v_gene: TRBV4-2
CDR3aa: CASSQAEGGGTEAFF
CDR3nt: TGTGCCAGCAGCCAAGCGGAGGGCGGGGGCACTGAAGCTTTCTTT

d_gene: -
abundance: -
j_gene: TRBJ2-3
v_gene: TRBV5-4
CDR3aa: CASSSGGLSTDTQYF
CDR3nt: TGTGCCAGCAGCTCCGGGGGTCTGAGCACAGATACGCAGTATTTT

d_gene: -
abundance: -
j_gene: TRBJ1-5
v_gene: TRBV7-8
CDR3aa: CASSLDRGGQPQHF
CDR3nt: TGTGCCAGCAGCTTGGATAGGGGCGGTCAGCCCCAGCATTTT

d_gene: TRBD1
abundance: -
j_gene: TRBJ2-7
v_gene: TRBV25-1
CDR3aa: CASSDPRADRGPTYEQYF
CDR3nt: TGTGCCAGCAGTGACCCACGAGCGGACAGGGGACCGACCTACGAGCAGTACTTC

d_gene: -
abundance: -
j_gene: TRBJ2-7
v_gene: TRBV4-1
CDR3aa: CASSSNEEYEQYF
CDR3nt: TGCGCCAGCAGCAGTAACGAGGAGTACGAGCAGTACTTC

d_gene: -
abundance: -
j_gene: TRBJ1-3
v_gene: TRBV5-4
CDR3aa: CAAKGGSGNTIYF
CDR3nt: TGTGCCGCTAAAGGGGGCTCTGGAAACACCATATATTTT

d_gene: -
abundance: -
j_gene: TRBJ1-1
v_gene: TRBV4-1
CDR3aa: CASSQDVGPMNTEAFF
CDR3nt: TGCGCCAGCAGCCAAGATGTGGGGCCTATGAACACTGAAGCTTTCTTT

d_gene: -
abundance: -
j_gene: TRBJ1-1
v_gene: TRBV29-1
CDR3aa: CSVGGRNTEAFF
CDR3nt: TGCAGCGTTGGAGGCAGGAACACTGAAGCTTTCTTT

d_gene: TRBD1
abundance: -
j_gene: TRBJ1-1
v_gene: TRBV12-5
CDR3aa: CASEVDGTGITSHTEAFF
CDR3nt: TGTGCTAGTGAAGTAGATGGGACAGGGATTACGAGCCACACTGAAGCTTTCTTT

d_gene: TRBD1
abundance: -
j_gene: TRBJ1-2
v_gene: TRBV6-5
CDR3aa: CASSYPTGTGPQGYTF
CDR3nt: TGTGCCAGCAGCTACCCGACTGGGACAGGGCCCCAAGGCTACACCTTC

d_gene: TRBD1
abundance: -
j_gene: TRBJ2-2
v_gene: TRBV24-1
CDR3aa: CATRDSGNTGELFF
CDR3nt: TGTGCCACCCGGGACAGCGGCAACACCGGGGAGCTGTTTTTT

d_gene: -
abundance: -
j_gene: TRBJ1-6
v_gene: TRBV10-3
CDR3aa: CAITPGNSPLHF
CDR3nt: TGTGCCATCACTCCCGGGAATTCACCCCTCCACTTT

d_gene: TRBD1
abundance: -
j_gene: TRBJ1-5
v_gene: TRBV2
CDR3aa: CASSGTGFSNQPQHF
CDR3nt: TGTGCCAGCAGCGGGACAGGGTTTAGCAATCAGCCCCAGCATTTT

d_gene: TRBD1
abundance: -
j_gene: TRBJ1-4
v_gene: TRBV5-1
CDR3aa: CASSTDRPNEKLFF
CDR3nt: TGCGCCAGCAGCACGGACAGGCCTAATGAAAAACTGTTTTTT

d_gene: -
abundance: -
j_gene: TRBJ1-1
v_gene: TRBV5-4
CDR3aa: CASSFLQVGVTEAFF
CDR3nt: TGTGCCAGCAGCTTCCTACAGGTCGGAGTCACTGAAGCTTTCTTT

d_gene: -
abundance: -
j_gene: TRBJ1-5
v_gene: TRBV21-1
CDR3aa: CASSKNPDQPQHF
CDR3nt: TGTGCCAGCAGCAAAAATCCCGATCAGCCCCAGCATTTT

d_gene: TRBD1
abundance: -
j_gene: TRBJ1-2
v_gene: TRBV19
CDR3aa: CASSDRGVDGYTF
CDR3nt: TGTGCCAGTAGTGACAGGGGCGTTGATGGCTACACCTTC

d_gene: TRBD1
abundance: -
j_gene: TRBJ2-7
v_gene: TRBV7-6
CDR3aa: CASRRTGGDEQYF
CDR3nt: TGTGCCAGCAGACGGACAGGGGGGGACGAGCAGTACTTC